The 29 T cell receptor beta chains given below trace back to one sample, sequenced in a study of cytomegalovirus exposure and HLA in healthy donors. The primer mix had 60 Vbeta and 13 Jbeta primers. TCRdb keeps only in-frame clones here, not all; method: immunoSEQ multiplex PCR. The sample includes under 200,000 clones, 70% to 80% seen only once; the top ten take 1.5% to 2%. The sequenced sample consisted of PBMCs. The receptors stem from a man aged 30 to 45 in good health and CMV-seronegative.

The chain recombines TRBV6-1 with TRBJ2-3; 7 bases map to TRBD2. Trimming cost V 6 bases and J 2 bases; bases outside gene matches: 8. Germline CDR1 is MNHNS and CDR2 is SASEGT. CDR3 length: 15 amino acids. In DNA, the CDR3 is TGTGCCAGCAGCATCGGACTAGGTTCCACAGATACGCAGTATTTT. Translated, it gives CASSIGLGSTDTQYF.

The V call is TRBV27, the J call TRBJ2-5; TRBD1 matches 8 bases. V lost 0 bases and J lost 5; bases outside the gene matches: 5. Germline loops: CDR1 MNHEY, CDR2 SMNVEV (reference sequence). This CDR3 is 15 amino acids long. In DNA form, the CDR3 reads TGTGCCAGCAGTTTATCTTCCAGGGGGCGCGAGACCCAGTACTTC. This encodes CASSLSSRGRETQYF.

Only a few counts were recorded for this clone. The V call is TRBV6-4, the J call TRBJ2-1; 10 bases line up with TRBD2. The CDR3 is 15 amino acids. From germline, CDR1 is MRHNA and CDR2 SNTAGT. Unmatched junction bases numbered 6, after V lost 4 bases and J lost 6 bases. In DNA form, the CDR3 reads TGTGCCAGCAGTGTAGGACTAGCGGCGGTCAATGAGCAGTTCTTC. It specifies CASSVGLAAVNEQFF.

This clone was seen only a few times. CDR3 in amino acids: CASSASYGNTIYF. The CDR3 nucleotides read TGTGCCAGCAGCGCGTCGTACGGAAACACCATATATTTT. V is TRBV7-9 and J is TRBJ1-3, with no clear D. V lost 5 bases to trimming and J lost 4 bases, with 9 bases between them. CDR3 length: 13 amino acids. Germline CDR1 reads SEHNR; CDR2 reads FQNEAQ (reference sequence).

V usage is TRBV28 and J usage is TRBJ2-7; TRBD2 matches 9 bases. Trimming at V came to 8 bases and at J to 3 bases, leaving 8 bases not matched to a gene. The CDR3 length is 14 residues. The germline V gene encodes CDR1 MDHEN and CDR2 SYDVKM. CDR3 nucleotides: TGTGCCAGCGGAGGGGCTAGCGGGATCTACGAGCAGTACTTC. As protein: CASGGASGIYEQYF.

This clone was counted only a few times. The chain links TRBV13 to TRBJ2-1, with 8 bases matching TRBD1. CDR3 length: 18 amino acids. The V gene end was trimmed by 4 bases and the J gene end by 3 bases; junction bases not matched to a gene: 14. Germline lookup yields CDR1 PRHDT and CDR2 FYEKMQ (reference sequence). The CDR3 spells CASSSPHMDRANYNEQFF. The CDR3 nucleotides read TGTGCCAGCAGCTCACCCCACATGGACAGGGCGAACTACAATGAGCAGTTCTTC.

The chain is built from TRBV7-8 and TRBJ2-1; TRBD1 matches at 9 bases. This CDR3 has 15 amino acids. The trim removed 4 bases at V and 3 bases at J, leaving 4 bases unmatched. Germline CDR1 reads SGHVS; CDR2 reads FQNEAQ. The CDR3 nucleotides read TGTGCCAGCAGCTCTGGGACAGGGATCTACAATGAGCAGTTCTTC. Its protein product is CASSSGTGIYNEQFF.

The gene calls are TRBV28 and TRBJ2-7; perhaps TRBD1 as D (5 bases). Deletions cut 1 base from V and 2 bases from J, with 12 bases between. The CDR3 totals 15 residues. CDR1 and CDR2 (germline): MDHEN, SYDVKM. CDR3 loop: CASSLSLTVPYEQYF. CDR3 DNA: TGTGCCAGCAGTTTATCATTGACAGTACCCTACGAGCAGTACTTC.

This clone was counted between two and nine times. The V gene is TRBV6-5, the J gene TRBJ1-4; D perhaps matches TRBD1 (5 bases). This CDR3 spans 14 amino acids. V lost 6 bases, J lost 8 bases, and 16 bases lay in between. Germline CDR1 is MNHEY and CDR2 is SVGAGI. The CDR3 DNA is TGTGCCAGCAGCCGCCGGCCAGGGAGGGAAAAACTGTTTTTT. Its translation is CASSRRPGREKLFF.

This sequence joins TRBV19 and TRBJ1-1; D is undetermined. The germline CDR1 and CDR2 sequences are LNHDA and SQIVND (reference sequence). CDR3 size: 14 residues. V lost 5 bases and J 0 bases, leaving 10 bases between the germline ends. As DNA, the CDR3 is TGTGCCAGTAGTGCGTTAGTGTTGAACACTGAAGCTTTCTTT. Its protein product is CASSALVLNTEAFF.

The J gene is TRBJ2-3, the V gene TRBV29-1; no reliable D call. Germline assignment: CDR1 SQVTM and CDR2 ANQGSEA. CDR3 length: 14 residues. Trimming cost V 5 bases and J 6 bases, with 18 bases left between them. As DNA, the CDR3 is TGCAGCGTTTGTGACCCCTGCCTCGGGGATACGCAGTATTTT. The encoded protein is CSVCDPCLGDTQYF.

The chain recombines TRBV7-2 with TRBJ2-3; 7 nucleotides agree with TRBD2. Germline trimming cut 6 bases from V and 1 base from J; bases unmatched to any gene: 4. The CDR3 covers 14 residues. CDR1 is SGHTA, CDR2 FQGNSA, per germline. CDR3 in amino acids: CASRKTSGTDTQYF. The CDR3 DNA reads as TGTGCCAGCAGAAAAACTAGCGGCACAGATACGCAGTATTTT.

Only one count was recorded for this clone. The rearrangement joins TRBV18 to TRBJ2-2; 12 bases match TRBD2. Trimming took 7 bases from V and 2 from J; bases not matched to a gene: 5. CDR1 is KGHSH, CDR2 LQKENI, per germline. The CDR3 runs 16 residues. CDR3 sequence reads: CASYGTSGPNTGELFF. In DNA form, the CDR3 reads TGTGCCAGCTACGGGACTAGCGGGCCTAACACCGGGGAGCTGTTTTTT.

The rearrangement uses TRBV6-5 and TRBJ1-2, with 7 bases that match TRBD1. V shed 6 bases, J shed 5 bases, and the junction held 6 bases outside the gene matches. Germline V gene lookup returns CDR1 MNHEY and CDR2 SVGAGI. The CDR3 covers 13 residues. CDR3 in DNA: TGTGCCAGCAGCACAGGGGCGCGGTATGGCTACACCTTC. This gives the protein CASSTGARYGYTF.

DNA of the CDR3: TGTGCCAGCAGGCTGACAGAGGCCGTCGAGCAGTACTTC. Amino acid sequence: CASRLTEAVEQYF. The genes are TRBV6-1 and TRBJ2-7; D perhaps matches TRBD1 (5 bases). The CDR3 has 13 residues. The germline V gene encodes CDR1 MNHNS and CDR2 SASEGT. Trimming removed 6 bases from V and 6 bases from J, with 15 bases in between.

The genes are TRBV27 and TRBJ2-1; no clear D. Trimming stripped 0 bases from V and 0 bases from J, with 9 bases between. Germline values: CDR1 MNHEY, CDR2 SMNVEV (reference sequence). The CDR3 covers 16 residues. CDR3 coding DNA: TGTGCCAGCAGTTTATCGAAGCCCCGCTCCTACAATGAGCAGTTCTTC. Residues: CASSLSKPRSYNEQFF.

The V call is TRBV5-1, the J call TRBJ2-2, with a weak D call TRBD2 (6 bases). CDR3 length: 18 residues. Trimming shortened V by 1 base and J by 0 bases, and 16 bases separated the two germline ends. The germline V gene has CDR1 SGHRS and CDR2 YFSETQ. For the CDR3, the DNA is TGCGCCAGCAGCTTGACTAGCAACTTATTTCCGAACACCGGGGAGCTGTTTTTT. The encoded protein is CASSLTSNLFPNTGELFF.

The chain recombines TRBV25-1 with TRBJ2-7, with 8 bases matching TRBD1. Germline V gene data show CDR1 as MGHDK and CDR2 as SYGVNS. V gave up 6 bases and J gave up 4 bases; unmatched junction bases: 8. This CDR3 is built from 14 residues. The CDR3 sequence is CASSRTGIGYEQYF. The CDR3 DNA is TGTGCCAGCAGCCGGACAGGGATTGGATACGAGCAGTACTTC.

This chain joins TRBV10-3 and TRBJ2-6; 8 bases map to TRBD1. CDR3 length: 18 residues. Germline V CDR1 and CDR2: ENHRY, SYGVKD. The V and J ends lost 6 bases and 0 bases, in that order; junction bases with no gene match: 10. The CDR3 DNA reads TGTGCCATCAGCACTACCGACAGGGGAAGCTCTGGGGCCAACGTCCTGACTTTC. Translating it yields CAISTTDRGSSGANVLTF.

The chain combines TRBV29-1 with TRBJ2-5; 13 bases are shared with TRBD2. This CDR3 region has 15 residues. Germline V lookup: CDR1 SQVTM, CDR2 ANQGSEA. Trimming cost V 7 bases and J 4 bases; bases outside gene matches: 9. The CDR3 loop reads CSAFKGLAGRETQYF. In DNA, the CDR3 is TGCAGCGCCTTCAAGGGACTAGCGGGAAGAGAGACCCAGTACTTC.

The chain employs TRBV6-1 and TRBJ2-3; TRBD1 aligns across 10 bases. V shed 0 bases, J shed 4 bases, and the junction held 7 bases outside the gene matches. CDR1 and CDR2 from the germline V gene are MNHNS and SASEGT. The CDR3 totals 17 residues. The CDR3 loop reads CASSEAIGDRGADTQYF. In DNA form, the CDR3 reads TGTGCCAGCAGTGAAGCTATCGGGGACAGGGGTGCAGATACGCAGTATTTT.

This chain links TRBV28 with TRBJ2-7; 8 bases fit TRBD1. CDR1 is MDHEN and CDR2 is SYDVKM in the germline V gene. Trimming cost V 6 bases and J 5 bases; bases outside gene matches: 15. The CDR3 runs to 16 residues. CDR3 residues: CASRSIGQGWDHEQYF. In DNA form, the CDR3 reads TGTGCCAGCAGATCTATCGGACAGGGCTGGGACCACGAGCAGTACTTC.

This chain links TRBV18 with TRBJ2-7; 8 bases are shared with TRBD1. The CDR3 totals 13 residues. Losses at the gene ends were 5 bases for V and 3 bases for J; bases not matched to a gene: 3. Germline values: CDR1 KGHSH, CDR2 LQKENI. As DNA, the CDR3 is TGTGCCAGCTCAGGACAGGGAAGCTACGAGCAGTACTTC. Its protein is CASSGQGSYEQYF.

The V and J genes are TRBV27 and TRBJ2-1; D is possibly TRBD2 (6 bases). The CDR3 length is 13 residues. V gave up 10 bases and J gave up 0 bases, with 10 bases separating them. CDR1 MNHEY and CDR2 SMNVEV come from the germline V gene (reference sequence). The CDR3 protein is CATWRVSYNEQFF. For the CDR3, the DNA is TGTGCCACCTGGAGGGTCTCCTACAATGAGCAGTTCTTC.

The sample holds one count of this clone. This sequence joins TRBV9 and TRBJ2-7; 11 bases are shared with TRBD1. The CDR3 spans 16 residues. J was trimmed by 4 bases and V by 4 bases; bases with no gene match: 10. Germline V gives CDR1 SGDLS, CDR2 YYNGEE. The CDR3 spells CASSPRTGGRPYEQYF. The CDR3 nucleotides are TGTGCCAGCAGCCCCCGGACAGGGGGCAGACCTTACGAGCAGTACTTC.

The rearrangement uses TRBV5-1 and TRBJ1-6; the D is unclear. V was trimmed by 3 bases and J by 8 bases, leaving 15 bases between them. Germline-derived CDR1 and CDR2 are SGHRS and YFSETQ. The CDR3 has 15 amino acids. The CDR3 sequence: CASSSSAGTDSPLHF. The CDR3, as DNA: TGCGCCAGCAGCTCTTCTGCGGGAACCGATTCACCCCTCCACTTT.

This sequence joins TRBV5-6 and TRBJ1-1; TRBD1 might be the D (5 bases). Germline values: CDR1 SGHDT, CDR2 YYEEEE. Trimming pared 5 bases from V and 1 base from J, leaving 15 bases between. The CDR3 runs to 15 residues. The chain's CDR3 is CASRLVGPGNTEAFF. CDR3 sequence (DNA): TGTGCCAGCAGACTGGTGGGGCCAGGGAACACTGAAGCTTTCTTT.

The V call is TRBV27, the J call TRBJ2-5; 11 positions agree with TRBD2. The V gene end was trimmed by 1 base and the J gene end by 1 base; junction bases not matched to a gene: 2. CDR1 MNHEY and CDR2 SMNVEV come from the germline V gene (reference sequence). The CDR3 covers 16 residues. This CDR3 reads CASSLLGTSGQETQYF. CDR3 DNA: TGTGCCAGCAGTTTATTAGGGACTAGCGGCCAAGAGACCCAGTACTTC.

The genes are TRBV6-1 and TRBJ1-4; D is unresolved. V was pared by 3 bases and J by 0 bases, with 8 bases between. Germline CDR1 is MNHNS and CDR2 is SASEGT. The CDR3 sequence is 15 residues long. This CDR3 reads CASSESSATNEKLFF. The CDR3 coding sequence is TGTGCCAGCAGTGAGTCCAGTGCAACTAATGAAAAACTGTTTTTT.